This passage covers 16 T cell receptor beta chains from one sample sequenced in a study of cytomegalovirus exposure and HLA in healthy donors. Primers for the PCR totalled 60 Vbeta and 13 Jbeta. TCRdb keeps only in-frame clones here, not all; method: immunoSEQ multiplex PCR. The repertoire holds 120,000 or so clones, with 74% as singletons. Sequences were obtained from PBMCs. Source of these receptors: a woman in her forties or fifties in good health and CMV-seropositive.

The CDR3 loop reads CASSPQGLSQHF. The CDR3 DNA reads TGTGCCAGCAGTCCCCAGGGACTGTCCCAGCATTTT. The gene calls are TRBV28 and TRBJ1-5; a weak D match, TRBD1 (5 bases). Trimming took off 5 bases at V and 11 bases at J, with 13 bases between the two ends. Per the germline V gene, CDR1 is MDHEN and CDR2 is SYDVKM. The CDR3 is made up of 12 amino acids.

The gene calls are TRBV15 and TRBJ2-2; D unclear. Per the germline V gene, CDR1 is LNHNV and CDR2 is YYDKDF (reference sequence). CDR3 length: 14 amino acids. With 3 bases removed from V and 1 base from J, the gap between germline ends came to 6 bases. The CDR3 loop is CATSSRQNTGELFF. DNA for the CDR3: TGTGCCACCAGCAGCAGGCAGAACACCGGGGAGCTGTTTTTT.

The chain combines TRBV7-6 with TRBJ1-1, with D uncertain. This CDR3 spans 14 amino acids. Per germline, CDR1 SGHVS and CDR2 FNYEAQ. V was clipped by 1 base and J by 6 bases, with 12 bases between them. CDR3 nucleotide sequence: TGTGCCAGCAGCTTAGGCGGCGAAACCTCTGAAGCTTTCTTT. It is translated as CASSLGGETSEAFF.

The rearrangement links TRBV6-4 to TRBJ2-1, with D hard to call. This CDR3 has 14 amino acids. The germline gives CDR1 MRHNA, CDR2 SNTAGT. Trimming took 4 bases from V and 1 from J, leaving 8 bases between them. The CDR3 region has the DNA TGTGCCAGCAGTGCGGAGATATCCTACAATGAGCAGTTCTTC. It encodes CASSAEISYNEQFF.

The chain uses TRBV7-2 and TRBJ2-7, with TRBD2 matching 8 bases. Germline CDR1 and CDR2: SGHTA and FQGNSA. The CDR3 sequence is 15 residues long. After removal of 3 bases from V and 3 bases from J, the junction contained 7 bases not matched to a gene. CDR3 sequence reads: CASSFGRGDFYEQYF. CDR3 sequence (DNA): TGTGCCAGCAGCTTCGGGCGGGGGGACTTCTACGAGCAGTACTTC.

The table lists this clone with a few counts. The rearrangement links TRBV7-2 to TRBJ1-5, with a weak D call TRBD1 (5 bases). The CDR3 extends over 15 amino acids. The V gene lost 5 bases and the J gene lost 3 bases, with 14 bases spanning the gap. The germline V gene has CDR1 SGHTA and CDR2 FQGNSA. The CDR3 DNA reads TGTGCCAGCAGCCGGGGGGGGGTAGTCAATCAGCCCCAGCATTTT. Protein product: CASSRGGVVNQPQHF.

V and J are TRBV2 and TRBJ1-3; D gene unclear. The germline V gene encodes CDR1 SNHLY and CDR2 FYNNEI. Trimming left V 1 base short and J 4 bases short, with 14 bases between. This CDR3 comprises 16 residues. CDR3 region: CASSEVGVEVGNTIYF. In nucleotides, the CDR3 is TGTGCCAGCAGTGAAGTGGGCGTGGAGGTGGGAAACACCATATATTTT.

About this clone: This sample includes further DNA sequences coding for the same CDR3. For the CDR3, the DNA is TGTGCCAGCAGTTTAGGGCAGGGCTTTCGTCAGCCCCAGCATTTT. Translated, it gives CASSLGQGFRQPQHF. The J gene is TRBJ1-5, the V gene TRBV28; a possible D gene is TRBD1 (5 bases). The germline gives CDR1 MDHEN, CDR2 SYDVKM. The V end was cut by 2 bases, the J end by 6 bases, with 14 bases between. The CDR3 length is 15 residues.

The chain combines TRBV5-4 with TRBJ2-1; D gene unclear. Trimming cost V 1 base and J 5 bases, with 4 bases left between them. This CDR3 comprises 12 residues. Per the germline V gene, CDR1 is SGHNT and CDR2 is YYREEE (reference sequence). CDR3 DNA sequence: TGTGCCAGCAGCTTGTATAACAATGAGCAGTTCTTC. The encoded protein is CASSLYNNEQFF.

The V gene is TRBV28, the J gene TRBJ2-1; 8 bases are shared with TRBD2. Germline V gene lookup returns CDR1 MDHEN and CDR2 SYDVKM. The CDR3 totals 15 residues. The V gene end was trimmed by 3 bases and the J gene end by 4 bases; junction bases not matched to a gene: 5. CDR3 coding DNA: TGTGCCAGCAGTTTCCTCCTAGCGGGTTACAATGAGCAGTTCTTC. Its protein is CASSFLLAGYNEQFF.

This rearrangement joins TRBV6-6 to TRBJ1-5; TRBD1 is a possible D gene (5 bases). Germline CDR1 MNHNY, CDR2 SVGAGI (reference sequence). This CDR3 region has 16 residues. Deletions cut 5 bases from V and 1 base from J, with 15 bases between. This chain's CDR3 is CASSPRRGSSNQPQHF. CDR3 coding DNA: TGTGCCAGCAGTCCTCGAAGGGGCTCGAGCAATCAGCCCCAGCATTTT.

The genes are TRBV2 and TRBJ2-2; 12 bases align to TRBD2. V trimming: 2 bases; J trimming: 4 bases; junction bases outside the gene matches: 2. Per the germline V gene, CDR1 is SNHLY and CDR2 is FYNNEI. This CDR3 has 16 amino acids. CDR3 loop: CASSETSGGITGELFF. Written as DNA, the CDR3 is TGTGCCAGCAGTGAAACTAGCGGGGGGATCACCGGGGAGCTGTTTTTT. The full variable domain, completed using reference TRBV2 and TRBJ2-2, is EPEVTQTPSHQVTQMGQEVILRCVPISNHLYFYWYRQILGQKVEFLVSFYNNEISEKSEIFDDQFSVERPDGSNFTLKIRSTKLEDSAMYFCASSETSGGITGELFFGEGSRLTVL.

This clone was observed a few times. V is TRBV5-1 and J is TRBJ1-5; D call uncertain. V was cut by 4 bases and J by 7 bases, with 3 bases left in between. This CDR3 has 10 residues. The germline V gene has CDR1 SGHRS and CDR2 YFSETQ. The DNA of the CDR3 is TGCGCCAGCAGCCTGCAGCCCCAGCATTTT. Amino acid sequence: CASSLQPQHF.

This clone was counted only a few times. The CDR3 bases are TGTGCCAGCAACGAAGGGTGGGGACAACTATACAATGAGCAGTTCTTC. Amino acids: CASNEGWGQLYNEQFF. The chain combines TRBV5-6 with TRBJ2-1; weak D call: TRBD1 (6 bases). The ends were cut back, 6 bases at V and 4 bases at J, with 20 bases in the middle. Germline V lookup: CDR1 SGHDT, CDR2 YYEEEE. This CDR3 has 16 residues.

The sample holds a few counts of this clone. The rearrangement uses TRBV7-3 and TRBJ2-1, with 9 bases identical to TRBD1. There are 15 residues in the CDR3. The germline gives CDR1 SGHTA, CDR2 FQGTGA. The trim removed 6 bases at V and 7 bases at J, leaving 10 bases unmatched. The CDR3 DNA sequence: TGTGCCAGCAGTCCCGGGACAGGGCCGTTTAATGAGCAGTTCTTC. Its translation: CASSPGTGPFNEQFF.

The V call is TRBV7-2, the J call TRBJ1-2; D possibly corresponds to TRBD1 (6 bases). Trimming cost V 5 bases and J 1 base, with 17 bases left between them. This CDR3 is built from 16 residues. Germline CDR1 and CDR2: SGHTA and FQGNSA. The CDR3 sequence: CASSPPGGAHNYGYTF. The CDR3 nucleotides read TGTGCCAGCAGCCCTCCCGGGGGGGCTCATAACTATGGCTACACCTTC.